This entry concerns a single T cell receptor (beta chain). V lost 3 bases and J lost 2, with 9 bases in between. This CDR3 contains 14 residues. Germline V CDR1 and CDR2: SGHNT, YYREEE (reference sequence). These data belong to a study of blood T cell repertoires in COVID-19. Study context: Samples taken during acute and convalescent COVID-19 were collected in the United States, Italy and Spain. Nucleic acid was either cDNA or gDNA, and it came from T cells, B-cell-depleted T cells, or PBMCs.

How the authors handled the data: Estimates of nucleated cell counts were drawn from the amplification of reference gene primers. Measured with immunoSEQ multiplex PCR; TCRdb has only the in-frame clones, and not every one. The V and J calls and clone size come from that table; D and trimming were worked out from the DNA. This sample has some 150,000 clones, with about 91% found just once. This receptor was taken from a woman aged 55-69 years who had recovered from COVID-19. This rearrangement joins TRBV5-4 to TRBJ1-3; tentative D call: TRBD1 (5 bases). The sequencing sample was made of peripheral blood. CDR3 coding DNA: TGTGCCAGCAGCTCCAGGACAACTGGAAACACCATATATTTT. As protein: CASSSRTTGNTIYF.